The 24 T cell receptor beta chains in this list originate from one sample, sequenced in a study of CD8+ T cells in alopecia areata. Following RNA extraction, reverse transcription yielded cDNA that acted as the sequencing template. The data were produced by immunoSEQ multiplex PCR, yet TCRdb's version contains in-frame clones alone and is incomplete. The repertoire holds about 140,000 clones, with about 54% as singletons. Material for sequencing was CD4+ T cells sorted from blood. The receptors stem from a human donor in good health.

This rearrangement joins TRBV28 to TRBJ2-1; D is unresolved. Germline assignment: CDR1 MDHEN and CDR2 SYDVKM. This CDR3 comprises 16 residues. V lost 2 bases to trimming and J lost 3 bases, with 14 bases between them. The DNA of the CDR3 is TGTGCCAGCAGTTTAACGACGGGCACAAGCTACAATGAGCAGTTCTTC. This translates into CASSLTTGTSYNEQFF.

The J gene is TRBJ1-2, the V gene TRBV27; no reliable D call. The germline V gene has CDR1 MNHEY and CDR2 SMNVEV (reference sequence). V gave up 10 bases and J gave up 8 bases, with 8 bases separating them. The CDR3 covers 9 residues. As DNA, the CDR3 is TGTGCCATTCACAAGGGCTACACCTTC. As protein: CAIHKGYTF.

V gene TRBV5-4 combines with J gene TRBJ2-3, with TRBD2 matching over 9 bases. V gave up 0 bases and J gave up 0 bases; unmatched junction bases: 8. CDR1 SGHNT and CDR2 YYREEE come from the germline V gene (reference sequence). The CDR3 contains 18 residues. CDR3 bases: TGTGCCAGCAGCTTGGGGGTCACTAGCGGGTTTAGCACAGATACGCAGTATTTT. This encodes CASSLGVTSGFSTDTQYF.

The chain employs TRBV7-2 and TRBJ2-1, with D maybe TRBD2 (5 bases). This CDR3 spans 16 amino acids. Germline assignment: CDR1 SGHTA and CDR2 FQGNSA. Deletions cut 5 bases from V and 0 bases from J, with 14 bases between. The CDR3 DNA sequence: TGTGCCAGCAGCGGCACCTCTAGCATCTCCTACAATGAGCAGTTCTTC. Protein: CASSGTSSISYNEQFF.

This rearrangement joins TRBV27 to TRBJ1-6; D might be TRBD1 (6 bases). V lost 3 bases and J lost 7, with 10 bases in between. CDR1 MNHEY and CDR2 SMNVEV come from the germline V gene (reference sequence). The length of the CDR3 is 14 residues. DNA of the CDR3: TGTGCCAGCAGTTTGGGGGGCCAAAATTCACCCCTCCACTTT. Translated: CASSLGGQNSPLHF.

The chain recombines TRBV29-1 with TRBJ1-2, with D possibly matching TRBD1 (6 bases). This CDR3 has 14 amino acids. Trimming stripped 4 bases from V and 7 bases from J, with 19 bases between. Germline-derived CDR1 and CDR2 are SQVTM and ANQGSEA. CDR3 loop: CSVVPRLGAFGYTF. CDR3 DNA sequence: TGCAGCGTTGTCCCCCGGCTGGGGGCGTTTGGCTACACCTTC.

V gene TRBV6-5 combines with J gene TRBJ2-7; 9 positions agree with TRBD2. There are 16 residues in the CDR3. Germline assignment: CDR1 MNHEY and CDR2 SVGAGI. After removal of 0 bases from V and 3 bases from J, the junction contained 6 bases not matched to a gene. CDR3 sequence: CASSYSALAGNYEQYF. CDR3 in DNA: TGTGCCAGCAGTTACTCGGCGCTAGCGGGGAACTACGAGCAGTACTTC.

This rearrangement joins TRBV15 to TRBJ2-7; D is possibly TRBD2 (7 bases). Deletions cut 6 bases from V and 4 bases from J, with 13 bases between. Germline CDR1 and CDR2: LNHNV and YYDKDF (reference sequence). The CDR3 sequence is 13 residues long. The CDR3 protein is CATSPGRGYEQYF. CDR3 coding DNA: TGTGCCACCAGTCCTGGGAGGGGGTACGAGCAGTACTTC.

This clone was picked up a small number of times. V usage is TRBV25-1 and J usage is TRBJ2-7, with 8 bases lining up with TRBD1. J gave up 6 bases and V 6 bases, and 7 bases lay outside the gene matches. This CDR3 has 13 residues. Germline V gene data show CDR1 as MGHDK and CDR2 as SYGVNS. CDR3 bases: TGTGCCAGCAGGGGACAGGAGAGTCCCGAGCAGTACTTC. This codes for CASRGQESPEQYF.

V is TRBV9 and J is TRBJ1-2, with 9 bases identical to TRBD1. Germline V gene data show CDR1 as SGDLS and CDR2 as YYNGEE. V lost 0 bases, J lost 3 bases, and 12 bases stayed unmatched. The CDR3 is made up of 18 amino acids. The CDR3 loop is CASSVAAQTGGAHYGYTF. CDR3 in DNA: TGTGCCAGCAGCGTAGCGGCCCAAACAGGGGGCGCGCACTATGGCTACACCTTC.

Notes on this clone: The same CDR3 can be traced to other DNA sequences in this sample. The V and J genes are TRBV29-1 and TRBJ2-7; 8 nucleotides match TRBD1. The CDR3 loop spans 12 amino acids. The ends lost 6 bases at V and 4 bases at J; junction bases unmatched: 5. CDR1 and CDR2 (germline): SQVTM, ANQGSEA. CDR3 nucleotide sequence: TGCAGCGTAGGGACAGGCCCATACGAGCAGTACTTC. Protein: CSVGTGPYEQYF.

The chain combines TRBV15 with TRBJ2-1, with 8 nucleotides matching TRBD2. CDR3 length: 14 amino acids. In germline, CDR1 is LNHNV, CDR2 YYDKDF (reference sequence). The trim removed 0 bases at V and 15 bases at J, leaving 10 bases unmatched. The CDR3 sequence is CATSRDTAGEIWFF. The CDR3 DNA sequence: TGTGCCACCAGCAGAGATACAGCGGGAGAAATCTGGTTCTTC.

The chain combines TRBV5-6 with TRBJ2-5, with D hard to call. The closer fit of TRBJ2-7 to the DNA end suggests the J call may be wrong. This CDR3 is 15 amino acids long. Germline assignment: CDR1 SGHDT and CDR2 YYEEEE. CDR3 sequence: CASSLYRTTLYEQYF. The CDR3 nucleotides are TGTGCCAGCAGCTTGTACAGAACAACGTTGTACGAGCAGTACTTC.

This clone appeared once. The chain recombines TRBV29-1 with TRBJ2-7, with D unresolved. Trimming took off 5 bases at V and 6 bases at J, with 11 bases between the two ends. Germline V gene sequence: CDR1 SQVTM, CDR2 ANQGSEA. CDR3 size: 11 residues. CDR3 sequence reads: CSVSGPGEQYF. The CDR3 DNA reads as TGCAGCGTTAGTGGCCCGGGCGAGCAGTACTTC.

This clone was counted between two and nine times. The chain recombines TRBV5-1 with TRBJ2-7, with D uncertain. Trimming took off 1 base at V and 0 bases at J, with 14 bases between the two ends. CDR1 SGHRS and CDR2 YFSETQ come from the germline V gene. The CDR3 has 16 residues. The CDR3 DNA reads as TGCGCCAGCAGCTTGACCCCGGACCGAGACTCCTACGAGCAGTACTTC. Protein product: CASSLTPDRDSYEQYF.

This chain uses TRBV5-1 with TRBJ2-6, with D perhaps matching TRBD1 (7 bases). Per germline, CDR1 SGHRS and CDR2 YFSETQ. With 4 bases removed from V and 0 bases from J, the gap between germline ends came to 17 bases. This CDR3 is built from 18 residues. The CDR3 here is CASSAGQPSPSGANVLTF. CDR3 nucleotides: TGCGCCAGCAGCGCGGGACAGCCTTCCCCCTCTGGGGCCAACGTCCTGACTTTC.

This clone appeared a single time. The rearrangement links TRBV30 to TRBJ1-1; D might be TRBD1 (5 bases). V lost 5 bases and J 4 bases, leaving 8 bases between the germline ends. CDR1 and CDR2 from the germline V gene are GTSNPN and SVGIG (reference sequence). The CDR3 covers 11 residues. For the CDR3, the DNA is TGTGCCTGGGACAGCACCACTGAAGCTTTCTTT. Protein product: CAWDSTTEAFF.

The chain is built from TRBV29-1 and TRBJ1-1; D gene uncertain. From germline, CDR1 is SQVTM and CDR2 ANQGSEA. The CDR3 is 14 amino acids. V was cut by 6 bases and J by 3 bases, with 17 bases left in between. CDR3 loop: CSVRSGLRDTEAFF. CDR3 sequence (DNA): TGCAGCGTCCGGAGCGGCCTCCGGGACACTGAAGCTTTCTTT.

CDR3 sequence: CATSRLAGEVGELFF. The DNA of the CDR3 is TGTGCCACCAGCAGACTAGCGGGAGAGGTCGGGGAGCTGTTTTTT. The chain combines TRBV15 with TRBJ2-2; the match to TRBD2 covers 10 bases. J lost 7 bases, V lost 2 bases, and 4 bases had no gene match. This CDR3 spans 15 amino acids. Germline V gives CDR1 LNHNV, CDR2 YYDKDF (reference sequence).

V usage is TRBV7-9 and J usage is TRBJ1-1; 9 bases align to TRBD1. V lost 4 bases to trimming and J lost 5 bases; unmatched junction nucleotides: 5. Germline-derived CDR1 and CDR2 are SEHNR and FQNEAQ (reference sequence). CDR3 length: 14 residues. The DNA for the CDR3 is TGTGCCAGCAGCTCCACAGGGGGCCGGACTGAAGCTTTCTTT. Translation gives CASSSTGGRTEAFF.

This clone was seen a handful of times. V is TRBV29-1 and J is TRBJ2-3; TRBD2 matches at 10 bases. J gave up 4 bases and V 4 bases, and 5 bases lay outside the gene matches. The length of the CDR3 is 14 residues. Germline lookup yields CDR1 SQVTM and CDR2 ANQGSEA. The chain's CDR3 is CSVGVLAGADTQYF. CDR3 DNA: TGCAGCGTTGGGGTCCTAGCGGGAGCAGATACGCAGTATTTT.

The chain links TRBV12-5 to TRBJ2-3, with 7 bases identical to TRBD1. Unmatched junction bases numbered 10, after V lost 4 bases and J lost 6 bases. CDR3 length: 15 residues. Germline CDR1 is LGHNT and CDR2 is FRNRAP. The CDR3 loop reads CASGSGQPRGDTQYF. CDR3 nucleotide sequence: TGTGCTAGTGGTTCGGGACAGCCAAGGGGGGATACGCAGTATTTT.

This chain's CDR3 is CASSQVVGEKLFF. CDR3 sequence (DNA): TGCGCCAGCAGCCAAGTTGTTGGGGAAAAACTGTTTTTT. The rearrangement joins TRBV4-1 to TRBJ1-4; D is undetermined. Germline CDR1 and CDR2: MGHRA and YSYEKL. The ends were cut back, 1 base at V and 8 bases at J, with 8 bases in the middle. There are 13 residues in the CDR3.

This clone came up once. This chain connects TRBV2 to TRBJ2-4, with no clear D. The V end was cut by 6 bases, the J end by 8 bases, with 26 bases between. The CDR3 is 17 residues long. CDR1 is SNHLY and CDR2 is FYNNEI in the germline V gene. As DNA, the CDR3 is TGTGCCAGCAGGAGTTCTATAGGTGGTTCCCAAGATTACATTCAGTACTTC. Encoded protein: CASRSSIGGSQDYIQYF. The full variable domain, completed using reference TRBV2 and TRBJ2-4, is EPEVTQTPSHQVTQMGQEVILRCVPISNHLYFYWYRQILGQKVEFLVSFYNNEISEKSEIFDDQFSVERPDGSNFTLKIRSTKLEDSAMYFCASRSSIGGSQDYIQYFGAGTRLSVL.